This is a list of T cell receptor beta chains from one sample in a study of glioma-infiltrating T cells after dendritic cell vaccination. Repertoires were generated with immunoSEQ multiplex PCR, while TCRdb's copy carries only in-frame clones and drops some. The sample has more than 30,000 clones, 90% to 95% seen once. Sequencing was performed on blood, taken before dendritic cell vaccination. The origin of the receptors is a human donor with glioblastoma. CDR3s include the opening cysteine and the closing phenylalanine or tryptophan. A D gene is named only where the DNA matches it firmly. Rows give clone size only sometimes, using once, few, many, or a class for an expanded clone.

j_call v_call cdr3_length d_call clone_size cdr3_nt cdr3_aa
TRBJ1-5 TRBV6-1 15 TRBD1 - TGTGCCAGCAGCCCGGGACAGGGTATAAATCAGCCCCAGCATTTT CASSPGQGINQPQHF
TRBJ2-7 TRBV5-1 15 - - TGCGCCAGCAGCTTGGGAGACAGGTTTTCCTACGAGCAGTACTTC CASSLGDRFSYEQYF
TRBJ1-3 TRBV6-5 12 - - TGTGCCAGCGGAGAGTACGGAAACACCATATATTTT CASGEYGNTIYF
TRBJ2-1 TRBV2 16 TRBD1 - TGTGCCAGCAGTCCGCGACAGGGACGAGCCTACAATGAGCAGTTCTTC CASSPRQGRAYNEQFF
TRBJ2-1 TRBV6-4 16 - - TGTGCCAGCAGTGACCTAGGGCGCGGGGACTACAATGAGCAGTTCTTC CASSDLGRGDYNEQFF
TRBJ1-2 TRBV19 16 TRBD1 - TGTGCCAGTAGTCCCTCCCTGGGACAGACCGTCTATGGCTACACCTTC CASSPSLGQTVYGYTF
TRBJ2-1 TRBV30 12 - - TGTGCCTGGAGCCCACAGGACAATGAGCAGTTCTTC CAWSPQDNEQFF
TRBJ2-3 TRBV19 15 TRBD2 - TGTGCCAGTAGTTTAGGACTAGATCGGGCAGATACGCAGTATTTT CASSLGLDRADTQYF
TRBJ1-2 TRBV4-1 14 - - TGCGCCAGCAGGCGACTCGGCGGTTTTTATGGCTACACCTTC CASRRLGGFYGYTF
TRBJ2-5 TRBV2 14 - - TGTGCCAGCAGCTGGGGAGACTTCCAAGAGACCCAGTACTTC CASSWGDFQETQYF
TRBJ1-1 TRBV7-9 13 - - TGTGCCAGCAGCCCACGACAGAACACTGAAGCTTTCTTT CASSPRQNTEAFF
TRBJ2-3 TRBV5-1 14 TRBD2 - TGCGCCAGCAGCCGGGGGGGCGACTCAGATACGCAGTATTTT CASSRGGDSDTQYF
TRBJ2-3 TRBV7-8 16 - - TGTGCCAGCAGCTTAGTTGTGGGCACGAGCACAGATACGCAGTATTTT CASSLVVGTSTDTQYF
TRBJ2-5 TRBV5-1 14 - - TGCGCCAGCAGCTTGGCGGGTTCGCAAGAGACCCAGTACTTC CASSLAGSQETQYF
TRBJ1-1 TRBV2 11 - once TGTGCCAGCAGTGGGGGGGCTGAAGCTTTCTTT CASSGGAEAFF
TRBJ2-7 TRBV5-1 15 - - TGCGCCAGCAGCTTACAGGTCTCCGGATCCTACGAGCAGTACTTC CASSLQVSGSYEQYF
TRBJ1-2 TRBV19 15 - - TGTGCCAGTAGTAGGGGCTTCCGGGCCGCGGAAGGCTACACCTTC CASSRGFRAAEGYTF
TRBJ2-1 TRBV13 13 - - TGTGCCAGCAGCTTACGGGACTACAATGAGCAGTTCTTC CASSLRDYNEQFF
TRBJ1-1 TRBV6-1 14 - - TGTGCCAGCACCCAGGCCCCAGGGAACACTGAAGCTTTCTTT CASTQAPGNTEAFF
TRBJ2-1 TRBV10-3 15 - - TGTGCCATCAGTGAGTCGGGCGGGGCTGACAATGAGCAGTTCTTC CAISESGGADNEQFF
TRBJ1-6 TRBV6-5 15 - - TGTGCCAGCAGTTACTCCCAGGGAATAAATTCACCCCTCCACTTT CASSYSQGINSPLHF
TRBJ1-3 TRBV9 16 - - TGTGCCAGCAGCGCTTTAGGGGGATTCTCTGGAAACACCATATATTTT CASSALGGFSGNTIYF
TRBJ2-3 TRBV5-4 16 - - TGTGCCAGCAGCTTCGGCCGGGACTTTGGCACAGATACGCAGTATTTT CASSFGRDFGTDTQYF
TRBJ1-1 TRBV16 14 - - TGTGCCAGCAGCCAAAGGTCCGGGGACACTGAAGCTTTCTTT CASSQRSGDTEAFF
TRBJ1-2 TRBV15 13 TRBD1 - TGTGCCACCAGGAGGACAGGGAACTATGGCTACACCTTC CATRRTGNYGYTF
TRBJ1-2 TRBV7-7 15 TRBD1 - TGTGCTAGCAGCTTAGCTCAGACAGGGGGGTATGGCTACACCTTC CASSLAQTGGYGYTF
TRBJ2-3 TRBV4-1 15 - - TGCGCCAGCGGGCTACTGGCAACTAGCACAGATACGCAGTATTTT CASGLLATSTDTQYF
TRBJ2-5 TRBV5-1 14 - - TGCGCCAGCAGCCTTTACAGGGACCAAGAGACCCAGTACTTC CASSLYRDQETQYF
TRBJ2-1 TRBV11-3 10 TRBD1 - TGTGCCAGCAGCTTAAGGGGGCCAGTCTTC CASSLRGPVF
TRBJ2-2 TRBV11-3 15 TRBD1 few TGTGCCAGCAGCTCCGGACAGGGAGACACCGGGGAGCTGTTTTTT CASSSGQGDTGELFF
TRBJ2-7 TRBV7-6 16 TRBD1 - TGTGCCAGCAGCTTTAGCGCGGGACAGGCGGCTCAGGAGCAGTACTTC CASSFSAGQAAQEQYF
TRBJ1-5 TRBV30 13 - - TGTGCCTGGAGTGCGCAGGGAAATCAGCCCCAGCATTTT CAWSAQGNQPQHF
TRBJ2-7 TRBV10-3 14 - - TGTGCCATCAGCCCCAGGGGGGACTCCTACGAGCAGTACTTC CAISPRGDSYEQYF
TRBJ2-5 TRBV5-1 15 - - TGCGCCAGCAGCTTGCGAGGTTTTGACCAAGAGACCCAGTACTTC CASSLRGFDQETQYF
TRBJ1-4 TRBV11-2 11 - - TGTGCCAGCAGCTCCCGGGGAAAACTGTTTTTT CASSSRGKLFF
TRBJ2-1 TRBV5-5 13 - once TGTGCCAGCAGCCTATGGGGGGGCTTTGAGCAGTTCTTC CASSLWGGFEQFF
TRBJ1-5 TRBV27 13 - - TGTGCCAGCAGTTCCCTCCCGGGAGGACCCCAGCATTTT CASSSLPGGPQHF
TRBJ2-5 TRBV5-4 15 TRBD2 - TGTGCCAGCAGCTTGGCTAGCGGACCCCAAGAGACCCAGTACTTC CASSLASGPQETQYF
TRBJ1-2 TRBV5-1 14 - - TGCGCCAGCAGCTTGACAGGGAAGGACTATGGCTACACCTTC CASSLTGKDYGYTF
TRBJ1-5 TRBV11-3 15 - - TGTGCCAGCACCTTCCAGGGATATAGCAATCAGCCCCAGCATTTT CASTFQGYSNQPQHF
TRBJ2-7 TRBV4-2 17 TRBD2 - TGTGCCAGCAGCACGCGTTTGAGTAGCGGGCCTACCTACGAGCAGTACTTC CASSTRLSSGPTYEQYF
TRBJ2-3 TRBV7-9 15 TRBD2 few TGTGCCAGCAGCATACGACTAGCGGGCACAGATACGCAGTATTTT CASSIRLAGTDTQYF
TRBJ2-3 TRBV5-1 14 - few TGCGCCAGCAGGTCCGGACTACTCACAGATACGCAGTATTTT CASRSGLLTDTQYF
TRBJ2-6 TRBV5-1 17 TRBD1 - TGCGCCAGCAGCCCCCGGGACAGGGGGGCTGGGGCCAACGTCCTGACTTTC CASSPRDRGAGANVLTF
TRBJ1-5 TRBV5-1 13 TRBD1 - TGCGCCAGCCGACAGGGTAACGATCAGCCCCAGCATTTT CASRQGNDQPQHF
TRBJ2-3 TRBV6-4 17 - - TGTGCCAGCAGCCCCATTGGGGGAGCAGGGGCCCCAGATACGCAGTATTTT CASSPIGGAGAPDTQYF
TRBJ1-5 TRBV19 14 TRBD1 - TGTGCCAGTAGACGCGGACAGGACAATCAGCCCCAGCATTTT CASRRGQDNQPQHF
TRBJ1-6 TRBV6-1 15 - - TGTGCCAGCACTCGGGACTACCCTGAGGGTTCACCCCTCCACTTT CASTRDYPEGSPLHF
TRBJ2-3 TRBV5-1 16 - - TGCGCCAGCAGCCCCCCTGGGGGCCGGAGCACAGATACGCAGTATTTT CASSPPGGRSTDTQYF
TRBJ2-1 TRBV4-1 17 TRBD2 - TGCGCCAGCAGCCAAGCCCCTCTAGCGGGGGTTTACAATGAGCAGTTCTTC CASSQAPLAGVYNEQFF
TRBJ1-6 TRBV6-5 16 - - TGTGCCAGCAGTTCCTACTGGAGCTCCTATAATTCACCCCTCCACTTT CASSSYWSSYNSPLHF
TRBJ2-7 TRBV5-8 14 - - TGTGCCAGCAGCTTAAGACAGGGACTCCACGAGCAGTACTTC CASSLRQGLHEQYF